The 25 T cell receptor beta chains reported below all come from one sample, sequenced in a study of blood T cell repertoires in COVID-19. Sequenced by immunoSEQ multiplex PCR; TCRdb stores in-frame clones only, minus some. The sample lists around 60,000 clones; approximately 88% were seen once. The sample taken for sequencing was peripheral blood. The receptors originated from a man aged 55 to 70 with COVID-19, enrolled during active disease.

The rearrangement joins TRBV5-6 to TRBJ2-6; 7 bases map to TRBD1. Germline values: CDR1 SGHDT, CDR2 YYEEEE. V shed 3 bases and J 8 bases; nucleotides not matched to a gene: 5. There are 14 residues in the CDR3. CDR3 sequence (DNA): TGTGCCAGCAGCTCAATACAGGGGACCAACGTCCTGACTTTC. Translated, it gives CASSSIQGTNVLTF.

This rearrangement joins TRBV5-1 to TRBJ1-2, with 12 bases aligning to TRBD1. This CDR3 spans 15 amino acids. The V and J ends lost 5 bases and 5 bases, in that order; junction bases with no gene match: 7. Germline CDR1 is SGHRS and CDR2 is YFSETQ. The CDR3 spells CASSPGQGARYGYTF. For the CDR3, the DNA is TGCGCCAGCAGTCCGGGACAGGGGGCGCGGTATGGCTACACCTTC. The whole variable domain, filled in from reference TRBV5-1 and TRBJ1-2, reads KAGVTQTPRYLIKTRGQQVTLSCSPISGHRSVSWYQQTPGQGLQFLFEYFSETQRNKGNFPGRFSGRQFSNSRSEMNVSTLELGDSALYLCASSPGQGARYGYTFGSGTRLTVV.

The chain recombines TRBV9 with TRBJ2-5; 7 positions match TRBD1. The CDR3 contains 16 residues. CDR1 SGDLS and CDR2 YYNGEE come from the germline V gene. With 3 bases clipped from V and 5 bases from J, the junction kept 13 bases outside the gene matches. In DNA, the CDR3 is TGTGCCAGCAGCGGACGGAGAGGGACAGCACTTGAGACCCAGTACTTC. Protein: CASSGRRGTALETQYF.

This clone was seen a few times. The CDR3 loop reads CASSVRGRDGGTEAFF. The CDR3 bases are TGTGCCAGTAGTGTTAGGGGGCGCGACGGGGGCACTGAAGCTTTCTTT. The V gene is TRBV19, the J gene TRBJ1-1, with 7 bases that match TRBD1. Germline values: CDR1 LNHDA, CDR2 SQIVND (reference sequence). Unmatched junction bases numbered 13, after V lost 5 bases and J lost 4 bases. This CDR3 has 16 residues.

This clone was seen more than once but under ten times. The same CDR3 arises from other DNA sequences in this sample as well. The J gene is TRBJ2-7, the V gene TRBV20-1; D uncertain. The germline V gene encodes CDR1 DFQATT and CDR2 SNEGSKA (reference sequence). With 3 bases removed from V and 5 bases from J, the gap between germline ends came to 8 bases. The CDR3 consists of 11 residues. CDR3 amino acids: CSARSGHEQYF. For the CDR3, the DNA is TGCAGTGCTAGGTCTGGGCACGAGCAGTACTTC.

The chain joins TRBV18 to TRBJ1-5; D is perhaps TRBD1 (5 bases). Trimming took off 5 bases at V and 3 bases at J, with 8 bases between the two ends. CDR1 KGHSH and CDR2 LQKENI come from the germline V gene. There are 13 residues in the CDR3. CDR3 region: CASSDSFNQPQHF. In DNA form, the CDR3 reads TGTGCCAGCTCAGACAGTTTCAATCAGCCCCAGCATTTT.

The chain links TRBV6-5 to TRBJ2-7; 8 nucleotides agree with TRBD2. The CDR3 is made up of 15 amino acids. The V and J ends lost 7 bases and 1 base, in that order; junction bases with no gene match: 9. Germline V gene data show CDR1 as MNHEY and CDR2 as SVGAGI. CDR3 nucleotides: TGTGCCAGCAATTCCCGACAGCGGGGGTCCTACGAGCAGTACTTC. Its protein product is CASNSRQRGSYEQYF.

J is TRBJ1-4 and V is TRBV3-1 (or the pseudogene TRBV3-2), with 9 bases fitting TRBD1. The germline CDR1 and CDR2 sequences are LGHDT and YNNKEL (reference sequence). The ends lost 1 base at V and 7 bases at J; junction bases unmatched: 10. CDR3 size: 17 residues. CDR3 DNA: TGTGCCAGCAGCCAAGGGACAGGGGACCCTAGGTTTGAAAAACTGTTTTTT. This encodes CASSQGTGDPRFEKLFF.

This clone was observed a handful of times. The chain has TRBV3-1 (or the pseudogene TRBV3-2) and TRBJ2-2; a weak D match, TRBD2 (5 bases). Germline V CDR1 and CDR2: LGHDT, YNNKEL (reference sequence). Deletions cut 5 bases from V and 6 bases from J, with 10 bases between. This CDR3 region has 13 residues. The CDR3 DNA follows: TGTGCCAGCAGCTTCGCCGGGGCCGGGGAGCTGTTTTTT. It translates to CASSFAGAGELFF.

The chain has TRBV5-5 and TRBJ1-4, with D unresolved. In germline, CDR1 is SGHKS, CDR2 YYEKEE (reference sequence). The CDR3 totals 14 residues. Trimming took 4 bases from V and 7 from J, leaving 14 bases between them. CDR3 coding DNA: TGTGCCAGCAGCACAGTGGGCTTCGGTGAAAAACTGTTTTTT. It translates to CASSTVGFGEKLFF.

The V and J genes are TRBV19 and TRBJ2-1; tentative D call: TRBD1 (6 bases). V lost 4 bases, J lost 5 bases, and 27 bases lay in between. CDR3 length: 19 residues. Germline lookup yields CDR1 LNHDA and CDR2 SQIVND (reference sequence). CDR3 sequence: CASSTPLPNLGARNNEQFF. In nucleotides, the CDR3 is TGTGCCAGTAGTACCCCCCTTCCTAATCTGGGGGCGCGTAACAATGAGCAGTTCTTC.

V and J are TRBV6-6 and TRBJ2-7; 9 bases align to TRBD2. V was clipped by 4 bases and J by 2 bases; unmatched bases: 6. This CDR3 has 15 residues. Germline V lookup: CDR1 MNHNY, CDR2 SVGAGI (reference sequence). In DNA form, the CDR3 reads TGTGCCAGCAGTTCGGTGACTAGCGGCACCTACGAGCAGTACTTC. Its translation: CASSSVTSGTYEQYF.

This clone occurred once. The rearrangement joins TRBV27 to TRBJ2-7; 9 bases are a match to TRBD1. The CDR3 has 14 residues. The trim removed 5 bases at V and 3 bases at J, leaving 5 bases unmatched. Germline V gene sequence: CDR1 MNHEY, CDR2 SMNVEV (reference sequence). Here the CDR3 DNA reads TGTGCCAGCAGTCGGACGACAGGGGGCTACGAGCAGTACTTC. Protein: CASSRTTGGYEQYF.

This clone showed up just a few times. The genes are TRBV7-9 and TRBJ1-1, with 7 bases identical to TRBD1. The trim removed 5 bases at V and 6 bases at J, leaving 9 bases unmatched. There are 14 residues in the CDR3. Germline V CDR1 and CDR2: SEHNR, FQNEAQ (reference sequence). CDR3 in DNA: TGTGCCAGCAGCCCGATTTACAGGGGAGCTGAAGCTTTCTTT. It specifies CASSPIYRGAEAFF.

The chain couples TRBV4-1 to TRBJ1-1, with D possibly matching TRBD1 (5 bases). Trimming took 0 bases from V and 2 from J, leaving 10 bases between them. CDR1 is MGHRA, CDR2 YSYEKL, per germline. CDR3 length: 15 residues. The CDR3 sequence: CASSQEYRQNTEAFF. The CDR3, as DNA: TGCGCCAGCAGCCAAGAATACAGGCAAAACACTGAAGCTTTCTTT.

The table lists this clone with a count of one. The chain employs TRBV5-1 and TRBJ1-2; D unresolved. CDR3 length: 14 amino acids. Germline V lookup: CDR1 SGHRS, CDR2 YFSETQ. V lost 4 bases, J lost 3 bases, and 13 bases lay in between. In DNA form, the CDR3 reads TGCGCCAGCAGCAGAGGGCAGGTCGACTATGGCTACACCTTC. Protein sequence: CASSRGQVDYGYTF. The full variable domain, in which reference TRBV5-1 and TRBJ1-2 provide the parts outside the CDR3, is KAGVTQTPRYLIKTRGQQVTLSCSPISGHRSVSWYQQTPGQGLQFLFEYFSETQRNKGNFPGRFSGRQFSNSRSEMNVSTLELGDSALYLCASSRGQVDYGYTFGSGTRLTVV.

The chain links TRBV30 to TRBJ1-1; D remains unclear. CDR1 and CDR2 (germline): GTSNPN, SVGIG (reference sequence). V was trimmed by 3 bases and J by 4 bases, leaving 15 bases between them. This CDR3 has 14 amino acids. DNA of the CDR3: TGTGCCTGGAGCAAAAGGCGGGTGGGCACTGAAGCTTTCTTT. Encoded protein: CAWSKRRVGTEAFF. Drawing the rest from reference TRBV30 and TRBJ1-1, the complete variable domain is SQTIHQWPATLVQPVGSPLSLECTVEGTSNPNLYWYRQAAGRGLQLLFYSVGIGQISSEVPQNLSASRPQDRQFILSSKKLLLSDSGFYLCAWSKRRVGTEAFFGQGTRLTVV.

CDR3 DNA: TGCGCCAGCAGCCAGCAGACAGGGATCTCTGGAAACACCATATATTTT. This encodes CASSQQTGISGNTIYF. V usage is TRBV4-1 and J usage is TRBJ1-3; TRBD1 matches 7 bases. With V trimmed by 3 bases and J by 0 bases, 5 bases remained unmatched. Germline lookup yields CDR1 MGHRA and CDR2 YSYEKL. This CDR3 is 16 amino acids long.

There are a few counts of this clone. The V call is TRBV2, the J call TRBJ2-1; D possibly corresponds to TRBD1 (6 bases). V gave up 6 bases and J gave up 4 bases, with 13 bases separating them. Germline V lookup: CDR1 SNHLY, CDR2 FYNNEI. The CDR3 length is 14 residues. In DNA, the CDR3 is TGTGCCAGCAGGGCAGGACAGCTTTACAATGAGCAGTTCTTC. The encoded protein is CASRAGQLYNEQFF.

The chain joins TRBV12-3 or TRBV12-4 to TRBJ2-4, with D hard to call. The CDR3 is 11 amino acids. Trimming cost V 6 bases and J 9 bases, with 9 bases left between them. This CDR3 reads CASRTSFIQYF. The CDR3 nucleotides are TGTGCCAGCAGAACTTCGTTCATTCAGTACTTC.

The chain joins TRBV3-1 (or the pseudogene TRBV3-2) to TRBJ2-7, with 10 bases matching TRBD2. Germline V CDR1 and CDR2: LGHDT, YNNKEL (reference sequence). CDR3 size: 16 residues. The J segment lost 9 bases and the V segment lost 1 base, leaving 12 bases of the junction unmatched. CDR3 in amino acids: CASSQGETSGWAAQYF. Written as DNA, the CDR3 is TGTGCCAGCAGCCAAGGAGAGACTAGCGGGTGGGCTGCGCAGTACTTC.

The chain is built from TRBV5-6 and TRBJ2-5, with 10 bases aligning to TRBD2. The CDR3 spans 15 residues. The ends lost 3 bases at V and 5 bases at J; junction bases unmatched: 7. CDR1 is SGHDT, CDR2 YYEEEE, per germline. The CDR3 DNA is TGTGCCAGCAGCTCGAGCGGGGGGGCAGGGGAGACCCAGTACTTC. Its protein is CASSSSGGAGETQYF. The full variable domain, its missing parts supplied by reference TRBV5-6 and TRBJ2-5, is DAGVTQSPTHLIKTRGQQVTLRCSPKSGHDTVSWYQQALGQGPQFIFQYYEEEERQRGNFPDRFSGHQFPNYSSELNVNALLLGDSALYLCASSSSGGAGETQYFGPGTRLLVL.

This rearrangement joins TRBV19 to TRBJ2-2, with TRBD1 as a possible D gene (6 bases). This CDR3 comprises 14 residues. CDR1 is LNHDA and CDR2 is SQIVND in the germline V gene (reference sequence). Between the trimmed V and J ends, which lost 7 bases and 4 bases, there was a span of 13 bases. CDR3 region: CASNLDRFTGELFF. In DNA form, the CDR3 reads TGTGCCAGTAACTTGGACAGATTCACCGGGGAGCTGTTTTTT.

The genes are TRBV28 and TRBJ2-7; D is possibly TRBD2 (7 bases). Germline V gene data show CDR1 as MDHEN and CDR2 as SYDVKM. The CDR3 contains 14 residues. V lost 5 bases to trimming and J lost 6 bases, with 17 bases between them. DNA for the CDR3: TGTGCCAGCAGTAGCGCGGGGGCTGTCTCCGAGCAGTACTTC. Translated, it gives CASSSAGAVSEQYF.

The J gene is TRBJ2-2, the V gene TRBV5-1, with TRBD2 matching 11 bases. The V gene end was trimmed by 5 bases and the J gene end by 4 bases; junction bases not matched to a gene: 10. The CDR3 has 17 amino acids. From germline, CDR1 is SGHRS and CDR2 YFSETQ. CDR3 region: CASSPTTSGGSTGELFF. The CDR3 DNA reads TGCGCCAGCAGTCCTACAACTAGCGGGGGCTCCACCGGGGAGCTGTTTTTT.